This is a list of T cell receptor beta chains from one sample in a study of regulatory T cells in long-lasting Graves disease. TCRdb used MiXCR to reprocess the multiplex PCR reads, holding one entry per CDR3 protein. The sample shows about 460,000 distinct CDR3 sequences, 22% of them seen only once. The specimen was peripheral blood mononuclear cells (PBMCs), collected when the disease was refractory, from a patient treated with antithyroid drugs. The origin of the receptors is a female donor with Graves disease. The CDR3 runs from the conserved cysteine through the conserved F or W. D genes are given only for firm matches. Clone size appears in some rows only: once, few, many, or a class for an expanded clone.

j_gene	abundance	v_gene	d_gene	CDR3nt	CDR3aa
TRBJ1-1	many	TRBV7-3	NA	TGTGCCAGCAGCTTTCGGGATAACACTGAAGCTTTCTTT	CASSFRDNTEAFF
TRBJ1-2	many	TRBV6-1	NA	TGTGCCAATCCGTCCCCGGGACGGAATAACTATGGCTACACCTTC	CANPSPGRNNYGYTF
TRBJ2-1	NA	TRBV14	NA	TGTGCCAGCAGCCAAGGATTCCGGACAGACAATGAGCAGTTCTTC	CASSQGFRTDNEQFF
TRBJ2-3	NA	TRBV7-3	NA	TGTGCCAGCAGCCCCGGGGCGGGGACGGATACGCAGTATTTT	CASSPGAGTDTQYF
TRBJ2-5	many	TRBV7-2	NA	TGTGCCAGCAGCCTATACATGGGGGAGACCCAGTACTTC	CASSLYMGETQYF
TRBJ1-5	many	TRBV12-3/TRBV12-4	NA	TGTGCCAGCAGTTTTGGAGGACGCCCGACCGGGCAGCCCCAGCATTTT	CASSFGGRPTGQPQHF
TRBJ1-1	once	TRBV6-5	TRBD1	TGTGCCAGCAGTTACTCGACAGGGGAAGGCACTGAAGCTTTCTTT	CASSYSTGEGTEAFF
TRBJ1-1	NA	TRBV4-2	NA	TGTGCCAGCAGCCAAGATAAGCCAGGGGCTTGGAACACTGAAGCTTTCTTT	CASSQDKPGAWNTEAFF
TRBJ1-1	many	TRBV2	TRBD1	TGTGCCAGCAGGGCCGGGACAGCCAACACTGAAGCTTTCTTT	CASRAGTANTEAFF
TRBJ2-5	many	TRBV12-3/TRBV12-4	TRBD1	TGTGCCAGCAGGGCGACAGGGGTTCGGGAGACCCAGTACTTC	CASRATGVRETQYF
TRBJ2-7	many	TRBV29-1	TRBD2	TGCAGCGTTGAGGACCCCCGGGGGGGCGGAGCAGCCTACGAGCAGTACTTC	CSVEDPRGGGAAYEQYF
TRBJ1-1	NA	TRBV13	NA	TGTGCCAGCAGATTCCTCAGGGGGAACACTGAAGCTTTCTTT	CASRFLRGNTEAFF
TRBJ1-2	many	TRBV28	NA	TGTGCCAGCACCGTCCGGGGCGATTCACTCTATGGCTACACCTTC	CASTVRGDSLYGYTF
TRBJ1-3	few	TRBV11-3	NA	TGTGCCACCAAAAGGACAGACTCTGGAAACACCATATATTTT	CATKRTDSGNTIYF
TRBJ2-4	many	TRBV28	NA	TGTGCCAGCAGTCCCAGGGAGAGGAACATTCAGTACTTC	CASSPRERNIQYF
TRBJ2-5	few	TRBV4-3	NA	TGCGCCAGCAGCCAAGGATTAGTAGGTACTGAGACCCAGTACTTC	CASSQGLVGTETQYF
TRBJ2-7	NA	TRBV12-3/TRBV12-4	TRBD1	TGTGCCAGCAAACGACAGGGGGTTTCCTACGAGCAGTACTTC	CASKRQGVSYEQYF
TRBJ1-3	NA	TRBV18	NA	TGTGCCAGCTCACCACCGTGGACACCCGAAGCCACCATATATTTT	CASSPPWTPEATIYF
TRBJ1-5	many	TRBV28	NA	TGTGCCAGCAGTTTAGGGCCGACTAGCAATCAGCCCCAGCATTTT	CASSLGPTSNQPQHF
TRBJ2-4	NA	TRBV19	TRBD2	TGTGCCAGTAGGATGGCGGGGGTGGGGTACTTC	CASRMAGVGYF
TRBJ1-3	NA	TRBV5-1	NA	TGCGCCAGCAGACAGGCCACCTCTGGAAACACCATATATTTT	CASRQATSGNTIYF
TRBJ1-1	many	TRBV10-3	NA	TGTGCCGGCGGGGCTACGGGCACTGAAGCTTTCTTT	CAGGATGTEAFF
TRBJ1-2	few	TRBV30	NA	TGTGCCTGGAGTGTAGGGACCGCGATGGCGGGCTACACCTTC	CAWSVGTAMAGYTF
TRBJ2-5	many	TRBV29-1	NA	TGCAGCGTTGAAGCCCGAGGGTCCCCAGAGACCCAGTACTTC	CSVEARGSPETQYF
TRBJ1-4	many	TRBV12-3/TRBV12-4	TRBD1	TGTGCCAGCAGTTGGGGGACAGGGAGCAAGGAAAAACTGTTTTTT	CASSWGTGSKEKLFF
TRBJ2-5	few	TRBV20-1	TRBD2	TGCAGTGCTAGACCCGCTAGCGGGGTAATTGAGACCCAGTACTTC	CSARPASGVIETQYF
TRBJ2-5	NA	TRBV7-9	TRBD1	TGTGCCAGCAGCCCTTGGACAGGCATCGGGACCCAGTACTTC	CASSPWTGIGTQYF
TRBJ1-3	few	TRBV12-3/TRBV12-4	TRBD1	TGTGCCAGCAGTTACCCTGACAGGGGAGTTCTCCATTCTGGAAACACCATATATTTT	CASSYPDRGVLHSGNTIYF
TRBJ2-1	few	TRBV7-2	NA	TGTGCCAGCAGCCCCAGGGTGAGCTACAACAATGAGCAGTTCTTC	CASSPRVSYNNEQFF
TRBJ1-2	NA	TRBV9	NA	TGTGCCAGCAGCGTAGCCGGGGACTTCTATGGCTACACCTTC	CASSVAGDFYGYTF
TRBJ2-7	many	TRBV6-1	TRBD1	TGTGCCAGCAGCGAACCGACAGGGCTAAACGAGCAGTACTTC	CASSEPTGLNEQYF
TRBJ1-2	many	TRBV30	TRBD1	TGTGCCTGGAGTGTACAGGGGTATGGCTACACCTTC	CAWSVQGYGYTF
TRBJ1-6	many	TRBV6-1	NA	TGTGCCAGCAGGGGCCCGGACGGAGATAATTCACCCCTCCACTTT	CASRGPDGDNSPLHF
TRBJ2-7	many	TRBV6-9	NA	TGTGCCAGCAGTTACTTGGCGGAACCCTACGAGCAGTACTTC	CASSYLAEPYEQYF
TRBJ2-2	few	TRBV19	TRBD2	TGTGCCAGTAATGAAGGGACTAGCAGCGGGGAGCTGTTTTTT	CASNEGTSSGELFF
TRBJ1-6	few	TRBV7-9	TRBD1	TGTGCCAGCAGCAGGGGACAGTTCTATAATTCACCCCTCCACTTT	CASSRGQFYNSPLHF
TRBJ2-5	many	TRBV7-6	NA	TGTGCCAGCAGCTCCGATCAAGGGTGGGGAGAGACCCAGTACTTC	CASSSDQGWGETQYF
TRBJ1-5	few	TRBV15	NA	TGTGCCACCAGCAGAGGTCCAGGAAGCAATCAGCCCCAGCATTTT	CATSRGPGSNQPQHF
TRBJ2-2	NA	TRBV30	NA	TGTGCCTCGACCCGGAACACCGGGGAGCTGTTTTTT	CASTRNTGELFF
TRBJ1-2	many	TRBV2	NA	TGTGCCAGCAGTGAAGCTGAGGCCTCAGGGAGGTATGGCTACACCTTC	CASSEAEASGRYGYTF
TRBJ1-2	many	TRBV28	NA	TGTGCCAGCACCCCGTGGGTTTCTAACTATGGCTACACCTTC	CASTPWVSNYGYTF
TRBJ2-7	few	TRBV20-1	TRBD2	TGCAGTGCTAGAGGGACTAGCGGATCCTACGAGCAGTACTTC	CSARGTSGSYEQYF
TRBJ2-3	NA	TRBV20-1	TRBD2	TGCAGTGCTCCTCCCGGGACTAGCGGGAGCACAGATACGCAGTATTTT	CSAPPGTSGSTDTQYF
TRBJ2-7	many	TRBV12-3/TRBV12-4	NA	TGTGCCAGCAGAGAAGGGACTCTTTACAAGTACTTC	CASREGTLYKYF
TRBJ2-7	few	TRBV7-2	NA	TGTGCCAGCAGCTCACCTCCACAGGGTTCCTACGAGCAGTACTTC	CASSSPPQGSYEQYF
TRBJ1-6	NA	TRBV7-9	NA	TGTGCCAGCAGCTTAGCGAACGCAGAGAATTCACCCCTCCACTTT	CASSLANAENSPLHF
TRBJ1-1	many	TRBV10-3	NA	TGTGCCATCAGTGAGAGGGACCGGTCAGCTGAAGCTTTCTTT	CAISERDRSAEAFF
TRBJ2-4	few	TRBV3-1	TRBD2	TGTGCCAGCAGCTGGGGCGGAGCGGGGGCCGGAAACATTCAGTACTTC	CASSWGGAGAGNIQYF
TRBJ2-7	few	TRBV7-3	NA	TGTGCCAGCAGCCGAACGATGGGCGGAGAGCAGTACTTC	CASSRTMGGEQYF
TRBJ2-5	many	TRBV7-2	TRBD2	TGTGCCAGCAGTGGAGGAGTAGCGGGAGAGACCCAGTACTTC	CASSGGVAGETQYF
TRBJ1-2	NA	TRBV20-1	NA	TGCAGTGCTAGGGTGGAGAGATTCATGTATGGCTACACCTTC	CSARVERFMYGYTF
TRBJ2-7	many	TRBV27	NA	TGTGCCAGCAGTTTAACTCGTGATCCGAAGAGACGCTACGAGCAGTACTTC	CASSLTRDPKRRYEQYF
TRBJ1-6	few	TRBV7-9	TRBD1	TGTGCCAGCAGCAGGACAGGTGTGAGCTCCTATAATTCACCCCTCCACTTT	CASSRTGVSSYNSPLHF
TRBJ1-6	NA	TRBV7-2	TRBD1	TGTGCCAGCAGCTTAGCGCTAGGGACAGGGATGACACCCCTCCACTTT	CASSLALGTGMTPLHF
TRBJ1-1	many	TRBV6-1	NA	TGTGCCAGCCGGAGTGGGGCTGAAGCTTTCTTT	CASRSGAEAFF
TRBJ2-4	NA	TRBV3-1	NA	TGTGCCAGCAGCCCTACGACCAGTATCAAAAACATTCAGTACTTC	CASSPTTSIKNIQYF
TRBJ2-7	NA	TRBV7-2	NA	TGTGCCAGCAGCTTAACTAGGTCCTCCTACGAGCAGTACTTC	CASSLTRSSYEQYF
TRBJ1-2	NA	TRBV9	NA	TGTGCCAGCAGCGGACGGCTGGGCTACACCTTC	CASSGRLGYTF
TRBJ1-1	few	TRBV28	NA	TGTGCCAGCAGCGGGGTTGTCAACCCGAACACTGAAACTTTCTTT	CASSGVVNPNTETFF